This T cell receptor beta chain was sequenced in a study of T cells in Graves' hyperthyroidism and ophthalmopathy. Study as a whole: Specimen type is peripheral blood, collected at initial diagnosis prior to any treatment.

TCR beta CDR3 regions were amplified from RNA transcripts. An initial round of RT-PCR targeting the TCR CDR3 relied on the HTBI primer set. Each CDR3 protein gets one entry after TCRdb re-called the multiplex PCR reads with MiXCR. The sample consists of 20,000 to 30,000 distinct CDR3 sequences, less than 65% of them appearing once. Trimming cost V 7 bases and J 1 base; bases outside gene matches: 3. There are 14 residues in the CDR3. The chain has TRBV12-3 or TRBV12-4 and TRBJ2-7; 11 bases fit TRBD1. This sequence was found in a woman in her thirties or forties with Graves' hyperthyroidism that later progressed to Graves' ophthalmopathy. Sequencing was done on a sample of blood. DNA of the CDR3: TGTGCCAGCACCGGGACAGGGGGGTCCTACGAGCAGTACTTC. Translated, it gives CASTGTGGSYEQYF.